Shown below are 13 T cell receptor beta chains from a single sample sequenced in a study of T-cell reconstitution after alpha-beta-depleted transplantation in children. Molecular barcoding with unique molecular identifiers was used for the TCRbeta library. TCRdb processed the PCR reads anew with MiXCR; each CDR3 protein has one entry. The table has around 580,000 distinct CDR3 sequences, 27% seen once. Here the sequenced sample was PBMCs, taken before TCRalphabeta/CD19-depleted stem cell transplant. The receptors shown here come from a boy less than two years old with Wiskott-Aldrich syndrome, due to receive a stem cell transplant.

This chain joins TRBV20-1 and TRBJ2-7, with D perhaps TRBD2 (6 bases). Germline V CDR1 and CDR2: DFQATT, SNEGSKA (reference sequence). V was cut by 2 bases and J by 0 bases, with 8 bases left in between. This CDR3 has 13 amino acids. The CDR3 here is CSARQGGSYEQYF. The DNA of the CDR3 is TGCAGTGCTAGACAGGGAGGCTCCTACGAGCAGTACTTC.

Only a few counts were recorded for this clonotype. The chain couples TRBV20-1 to TRBJ1-3; D uncertain. Trimming took off 5 bases at V and 2 bases at J, with 16 bases between the two ends. Germline assignment: CDR1 DFQATT and CDR2 SNEGSKA (reference sequence). CDR3 length equals 15 residues. CDR3 region: CSAPDRQSTGNTIYF. CDR3 nucleotide sequence: TGCAGTGCTCCGGACCGGCAGAGCACTGGAAACACCATATATTTT.

In its sample, this clonotype is large. The V gene is TRBV7-9, the J gene TRBJ1-5; 7 nucleotides agree with TRBD1. Germline loops: CDR1 SEHNR, CDR2 FQNEAQ (reference sequence). The CDR3 loop spans 15 amino acids. The V segment lost 4 bases and the J segment 2 bases; nucleotides outside the gene matches: 5. CDR3 coding DNA: TGTGCCAGCAGCTCGACAGGGCCGGGCAATCAGCCCCAGCATTTT. Its translation: CASSSTGPGNQPQHF.

This clonotype occurred a few times. This chain connects TRBV18 to TRBJ2-3, with 9 bases fitting TRBD2. The CDR3 extends over 16 amino acids. Unmatched junction bases numbered 12, after V lost 5 bases and J lost 6 bases. Germline assignment: CDR1 KGHSH and CDR2 LQKENI. CDR3 loop: CASSATTSGPSDTQYF. As DNA, the CDR3 is TGTGCCAGCTCAGCCACAACTAGCGGGCCCTCGGATACGCAGTATTTT.

V and J are TRBV28 and TRBJ2-1; the match to TRBD2 covers 8 bases. With 3 bases clipped from V and 4 bases from J, the junction kept 5 bases outside the gene matches. This CDR3 is built from 15 residues. Germline CDR1 and CDR2: MDHEN and SYDVKM. CDR3 in amino acids: CASSFSPSGYNEQFF. The DNA of the CDR3 is TGTGCCAGCAGTTTCTCCCCTAGCGGGTACAATGAGCAGTTCTTC.

This rearrangement joins TRBV18 to TRBJ2-5; 7 nucleotides match TRBD2. Trimming at V came to 1 base and at J to 5 bases, leaving 7 bases not matched to a gene. Germline CDR1 reads KGHSH; CDR2 reads LQKENI. The CDR3 spans 15 residues. The CDR3 spells CASSPQAGLMETQYF. CDR3 nucleotides: TGTGCCAGCTCACCACAAGCGGGACTGATGGAGACCCAGTACTTC.

The V call is TRBV9, the J call TRBJ1-6; possibly TRBD1 for D (5 bases). The CDR3 is 15 residues long. CDR1 and CDR2 from the germline V gene are SGDLS and YYNGEE. Trimming stripped 1 base from V and 5 bases from J, with 10 bases between. The CDR3 here is CASSVSSRDNSPLHF. CDR3 in DNA: TGTGCCAGCAGCGTAAGTTCCAGGGATAATTCACCCCTCCACTTT.

This chain uses TRBV5-1 with TRBJ2-5, with a possible D match to TRBD1 (5 bases). The ends were cut back, 0 bases at V and 3 bases at J, with 15 bases in the middle. CDR1 is SGHRS, CDR2 YFSETQ, per germline. The CDR3 spans 16 residues. CDR3 coding DNA: TGCGCCAGCAGCTTGGCAGTTGAGGACATAGAAGAGACCCAGTACTTC. It is translated as CASSLAVEDIEETQYF.

This clonotype was seen more than once but under ten times. The chain recombines TRBV9 with TRBJ2-5; 8 bases map to TRBD2. CDR1 and CDR2 from the germline V gene are SGDLS and YYNGEE. CDR3 length equals 16 residues. The junction had 9 bases not matched to a gene; V was cut back by 0 bases and J by 5 bases. For the CDR3, the DNA is TGTGCCAGCAGCGTAGACCCGGGAGGGCCGCAGGAGACCCAGTACTTC. Translating gives CASSVDPGGPQETQYF.

The V gene is TRBV20-1, the J gene TRBJ2-1; no firm D call. Deletions cut 6 bases from V and 12 bases from J, with 18 bases between. Germline V CDR1 and CDR2: DFQATT, SNEGSKA (reference sequence). CDR3 length: 12 residues. The CDR3 sequence: CSAMPPSVGQFF. The DNA for the CDR3 is TGCAGTGCGATGCCGCCTTCGGTCGGGCAGTTCTTC.

This clonotype was counted between two and nine times. V usage is TRBV28 and J usage is TRBJ2-2; 7 bases are shared with TRBD1. The trim removed 2 bases at V and 5 bases at J, leaving 11 bases unmatched. The CDR3 has 17 amino acids. Germline-derived CDR1 and CDR2 are MDHEN and SYDVKM. The CDR3 DNA reads TGTGCCAGCAGTTTAGCCCGCAGGGGACAGCAAACCGGGGAGCTGTTTTTT. This sequence encodes CASSLARRGQQTGELFF.

This rearrangement joins TRBV6-1 to TRBJ2-1; 8 positions agree with TRBD2. Germline loops: CDR1 MNHNS, CDR2 SASEGT. Trimming removed 4 bases from V and 6 bases from J; junction bases left unmatched: 11. This CDR3 spans 16 amino acids. The CDR3: CASSAQTGTRLNEQFF. CDR3 nucleotide sequence: TGTGCCAGCAGTGCTCAAACCGGGACTAGGCTCAATGAGCAGTTCTTC.

The sample holds a few counts of this clonotype. The V call is TRBV13, the J call TRBJ1-1; D ambiguous. The germline CDR1 and CDR2 sequences are PRHDT and FYEKMQ (reference sequence). Between the trimmed V and J ends, which lost 4 bases and 4 bases, there was a span of 4 bases. The CDR3 totals 11 residues. The CDR3 loop reads CASSYLTEAFF. CDR3 in DNA: TGTGCCAGCAGCTACCTCACTGAAGCTTTCTTT.